The rows below give T cell receptor beta chains drawn from one sample of a study of blood T cell repertoires in COVID-19. Measured with immunoSEQ multiplex PCR; TCRdb has only the in-frame clones, and not every one. This sample has roughly 15,000 clones; around 88% occur once, and the top ten carry just under 9%. The specimen was peripheral blood. The receptors derive from a human donor in a cohort sampled during active COVID-19. CDR3s include the opening cysteine and the closing phenylalanine or tryptophan. A D gene is named only where the DNA matches it firmly.

TRBV10-3	TRBJ2-7	TRBD2	TGTGCCATCAGTAGAACCGGGACTAGCGGGAGCGAGCAGTACTTC	CAISRTGTSGSEQYF
TRBV4-2	TRBJ2-3	NA	TGTGCCAGCAGCCCCAGCCTAGCAGATACGCAGTATTTT	CASSPSLADTQYF
TRBV19	TRBJ1-1	NA	TGTGCCAGTAGTATAGACCCCCGGCCGCGGCCGAACACTGAAGCTTTCTTT	CASSIDPRPRPNTEAFF
TRBV6-5	TRBJ1-5	TRBD1	TGTGCCAGCAGGGCCGGGACAGGGGATCAGCCCCAGCATTTT	CASRAGTGDQPQHF
TRBV4-2	TRBJ1-2	NA	TGTGCCAGCAGCCAAGAAGGAGTACGGCGTAACTATGGCTACACCTTC	CASSQEGVRRNYGYTF
TRBV4-1	TRBJ2-7	NA	TGCGCCAGCAGCCAAGGTCCCCGGGACTCATACGAGCAGTACTTC	CASSQGPRDSYEQYF
TRBV19	TRBJ2-2	TRBD2	TGTGCCAGTAGTATAGCGCCGGGACTAGCTACCGGGGAGCTGTTTTTT	CASSIAPGLATGELFF
TRBV7-6	TRBJ2-1	TRBD2	TGTGCCAGCAGCTTATTTTCTAGCGGGAGTGATGAGCAGTTCTTC	CASSLFSSGSDEQFF
TRBV28	TRBJ1-2	NA	TGTGCCAGCATATCTTATGGCAGGGTGGATGGCTACACCTTC	CASISYGRVDGYTF
TRBV7-3	TRBJ2-5	TRBD1	TGTGCCAGCAGCTTAACCGGGACAGGACAAGAGACCCAGTACTTC	CASSLTGTGQETQYF
TRBV6-5	TRBJ2-1	TRBD2	TGTGCCAGCACCTCCACTAGCGGGAGGGCGAATGAGCAGTTCTTC	CASTSTSGRANEQFF